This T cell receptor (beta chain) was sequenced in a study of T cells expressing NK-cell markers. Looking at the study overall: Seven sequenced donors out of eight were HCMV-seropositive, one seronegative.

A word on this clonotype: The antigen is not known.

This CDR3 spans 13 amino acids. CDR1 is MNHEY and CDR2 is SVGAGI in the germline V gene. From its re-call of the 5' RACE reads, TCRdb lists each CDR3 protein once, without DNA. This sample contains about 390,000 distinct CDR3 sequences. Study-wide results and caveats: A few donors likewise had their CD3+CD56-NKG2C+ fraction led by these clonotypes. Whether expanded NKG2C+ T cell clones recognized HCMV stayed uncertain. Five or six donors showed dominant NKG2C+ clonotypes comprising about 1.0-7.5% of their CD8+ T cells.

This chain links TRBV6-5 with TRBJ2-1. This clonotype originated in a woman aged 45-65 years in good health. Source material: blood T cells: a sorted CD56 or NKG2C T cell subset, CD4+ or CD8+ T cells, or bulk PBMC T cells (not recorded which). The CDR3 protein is CASRTNTPNEQFF.